These 14 T cell receptor beta chains came from one sample sequenced in a study of identifying expanded T cells in peripheral blood. Profiled with immunoSEQ multiplex PCR; TCRdb holds only in-frame clones, not every one. The table has more than 90,000 clones, roughly 89% seen once. The sequenced sample was blood. These TCRs come from a person between 18 and 75 years old in good health.

This clone was counted between two and nine times. This sequence joins TRBV11-2 and TRBJ1-2; possible D gene TRBD1, 5 bases. Germline V gene sequence: CDR1 SGHAT, CDR2 FQNNGV. This CDR3 has 15 residues. Between the trimmed V and J ends, which lost 7 bases and 4 bases, there was a span of 19 bases. DNA of the CDR3: TGTGCCAGCACCCCCGGACGGGGGGGAACCTATGGCTACACCTTC. Translated: CASTPGRGGTYGYTF.

V is TRBV5-1 and J is TRBJ2-7; D gene unclear. Trimming removed 0 bases at V and 3 bases at J, with 10 bases between. Germline CDR1 is SGHRS and CDR2 is YFSETQ. The CDR3 length is 14 residues. CDR3 in DNA: TGCGCCAGCAGCTTGGAGGGATTAAGCTACGAGCAGTACTTC. It codes for CASSLEGLSYEQYF.

The chain is built from TRBV6-6 and TRBJ1-1; D is unclear. The CDR3 runs to 15 residues. CDR1 is MNHNY, CDR2 SVGAGI, per germline (reference sequence). Trimming took 3 bases from V and 0 from J, leaving 11 bases between them. The CDR3 reads CASSYFGVMNTEAFF. CDR3 coding DNA: TGTGCCAGCAGTTATTTCGGAGTGATGAACACTGAAGCTTTCTTT.

Comment on this clone: Other DNA sequences in this specimen translate into the identical CDR3. The chain joins TRBV5-1 to TRBJ2-1; tentative D call: TRBD1 (5 bases). Per the germline V gene, CDR1 is SGHRS and CDR2 is YFSETQ. With 0 bases removed from V and 4 bases from J, the gap between germline ends came to 8 bases. The CDR3 spans 14 residues. The CDR3 sequence is CASSLGQGYNEQFF. The CDR3 DNA reads as TGCGCCAGCAGCTTGGGGCAGGGTTACAATGAGCAGTTCTTC.

This clone has only one observation. The chain recombines TRBV5-4 with TRBJ1-1; tentatively, D is TRBD1 (6 bases). Trimming removed 0 bases from V and 3 bases from J, with 12 bases in between. The length of the CDR3 is 15 residues. CDR1 and CDR2 from the germline V gene are SGHNT and YYREEE (reference sequence). The CDR3 is CASSLVDSLHTEAFF. Here the CDR3 DNA reads TGTGCCAGCAGCTTGGTGGACAGTTTACACACTGAAGCTTTCTTT.

This clone has a handful of counts. The chain uses TRBV4-3 and TRBJ1-2, with TRBD1 as a possible D gene (5 bases). V was clipped by 1 base and J by 4 bases, with 13 bases between them. This CDR3 has 15 amino acids. CDR1 is LGHNA and CDR2 is YSLEER in the germline V gene. CDR3 sequence (DNA): TGCGCCAGCAGCCAAGCCGGGGGGTACGGCTATGGCTACACCTTC. Its protein is CASSQAGGYGYGYTF.

The chain employs TRBV6-5 and TRBJ1-3; D gene unclear. This CDR3 spans 13 amino acids. Trimming removed 2 bases from V and 0 bases from J, with 2 bases in between. CDR1 is MNHEY and CDR2 is SVGAGI in the germline V gene. The CDR3 protein is CASSYNSGNTIYF. In nucleotides, the CDR3 is TGTGCCAGCAGTTACAACTCTGGAAACACCATATATTTT.

The chain combines TRBV11-2 with TRBJ2-7, with TRBD1 matching over 11 bases. Looked up from germline, CDR1 is SGHAT and CDR2 is FQNNGV. The CDR3 is 14 amino acids. The V segment lost 2 bases and the J segment 4 bases; nucleotides outside the gene matches: 1. The CDR3 sequence is CASSLWDRGYEQYF. CDR3 bases: TGTGCCAGCAGCTTATGGGACAGGGGGTACGAGCAGTACTTC. Full variable domain (missing parts from reference TRBV11-2 and TRBJ2-7): EAGVAQSPRYKIIEKRQSVAFWCNPISGHATLYWYQQILGQGPKLLIQFQNNGVVDDSQLPKDRFSAERLKGVDSTLKIQPAKLEDSAVYLCASSLWDRGYEQYFGPGTRLTVT.

This chain joins TRBV10-3 and TRBJ1-2, with a weak D call TRBD1 (6 bases). The CDR3 totals 15 residues. Germline V gene lookup returns CDR1 ENHRY and CDR2 SYGVKD. Trimming took 2 bases from V and 1 from J, leaving 11 bases between them. The CDR3 is CAISERGARNYGYTF. The CDR3 DNA is TGTGCCATCAGTGAGAGGGGGGCGCGTAACTATGGCTACACCTTC.

V is TRBV5-1 and J is TRBJ2-7; D may correspond to TRBD1 or TRBD2 (5 bases each). V was trimmed by 4 bases and J by 2 bases, leaving 19 bases between them. The germline V gene has CDR1 SGHRS and CDR2 YFSETQ. CDR3 length equals 16 residues. Here the CDR3 DNA reads TGCGCCAGCAGCCTTGGAGGCAATCAGGGTACCTACGAGCAGTACTTC. Translation: CASSLGGNQGTYEQYF.

V usage is TRBV6-6 and J usage is TRBJ1-6; no clear D. Germline V CDR1 and CDR2: MNHNY, SVGAGI (reference sequence). The CDR3 contains 12 residues. V gave up 6 bases and J gave up 11 bases, with 11 bases separating them. CDR3 sequence: CASREGSAPLHF. CDR3 DNA sequence: TGTGCCAGCAGGGAAGGGTCGGCACCCCTCCACTTT.

The J gene is TRBJ2-7, the V gene TRBV7-9; 10 bases are a match to TRBD1. The CDR3 length is 16 residues. J was trimmed by 5 bases and V by 5 bases; bases with no gene match: 12. The germline gives CDR1 SEHNR, CDR2 FQNEAQ (reference sequence). The CDR3 here is CASSPRGQGLRDEQYF. The CDR3 DNA sequence: TGTGCCAGCAGCCCGCGGGGACAGGGGTTGAGAGACGAGCAGTACTTC.

This clone is a singleton in its sample. The chain has TRBV11-2 and TRBJ2-1; 9 bases are shared with TRBD2. Germline V lookup: CDR1 SGHAT, CDR2 FQNNGV. V gave up 3 bases and J gave up 6 bases; unmatched junction bases: 9. CDR3 size: 16 residues. This CDR3 is CASSFVGGGAVNEQFF. The CDR3 DNA sequence: TGTGCCAGCAGCTTTGTGGGCGGGGGGGCCGTCAATGAGCAGTTCTTC.

The rearrangement uses TRBV7-2 and TRBJ1-2, with D tentatively TRBD1 (6 bases). CDR1 is SGHTA, CDR2 FQGNSA, per germline. The germline V and J ends were trimmed by 2 bases and 6 bases, with 16 bases remaining between them. This CDR3 contains 15 residues. The CDR3 sequence: CASSLRGGRVDGYTF. The CDR3 region has the DNA TGTGCCAGCAGCTTAAGGGGGGGCAGGGTGGATGGCTACACCTTC.